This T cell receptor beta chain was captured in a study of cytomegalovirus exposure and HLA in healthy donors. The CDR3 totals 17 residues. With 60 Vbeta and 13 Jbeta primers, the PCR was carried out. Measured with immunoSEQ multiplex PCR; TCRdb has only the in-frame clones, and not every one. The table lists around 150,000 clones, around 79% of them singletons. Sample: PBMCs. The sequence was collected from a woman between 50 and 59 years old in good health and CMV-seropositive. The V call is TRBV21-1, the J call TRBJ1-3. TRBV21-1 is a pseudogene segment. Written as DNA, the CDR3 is TGTGCCAGCAGAGGGGGGGGAAGACCGAGCTCTGGAAACACCATATATTTT. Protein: CASRGGGRPSSGNTIYF.